These 26 T cell receptor beta chains share one sample of origin, sequenced in a study of OX40 agonist ivuxolimab in advanced cancers. Libraries were prepared by immunoSEQ multiplex PCR; TCRdb keeps only in-frame clonotypes and omits some of them. The table shows 50,000 to 55,000 clones, with about 87% occurring only once. Material: CD4+ or CD8+ T cells sorted from blood, obtained in a trial of the OX40 agonist ivuxolimab. These receptors all stem from an adult with an advanced solid tumor such as melanoma, head and neck, liver or kidney cancer.

The gene calls are TRBV29-1 and TRBJ2-3; D remains unclear. This CDR3 has 13 amino acids. Germline CDR1 and CDR2: SQVTM and ANQGSEA. Trimming stripped 7 bases from V and 0 bases from J, with 11 bases between. This CDR3 is CSGVEPSTDTQYF. DNA of the CDR3: TGCAGCGGCGTAGAACCCAGCACAGATACGCAGTATTTT.

The CDR3 DNA reads as TGCGCCAGCAGCTTCGGACGGACTAACACTGAAGCTTTCTTT. Protein: CASSFGRTNTEAFF. The rearrangement joins TRBV5-1 to TRBJ1-1; D not resolved. The germline V gene has CDR1 SGHRS and CDR2 YFSETQ. V lost 2 bases and J lost 2, with 10 bases in between. This CDR3 contains 14 residues.

This clone was counted a single time. This chain links TRBV27 with TRBJ1-5; the D is unclear. CDR1 is MNHEY, CDR2 SMNVEV, per germline (reference sequence). V gave up 2 bases and J gave up 0 bases, with 8 bases separating them. The CDR3 loop spans 15 amino acids. The CDR3, as DNA: TGTGCCAGCAGTTTAGGGGTAAATAGCAATCAGCCCCAGCATTTT. Its translation: CASSLGVNSNQPQHF.

V and J are TRBV6-5 and TRBJ2-3; D gene uncertain. In germline, CDR1 is MNHEY, CDR2 SVGAGI. The CDR3 has 13 amino acids. Trimming left V 6 bases short and J 2 bases short, with 9 bases between. The CDR3 here is CASRVPSTDTQYF. CDR3 sequence (DNA): TGTGCCAGCAGGGTTCCCTCCACAGATACGCAGTATTTT.

The chain uses TRBV4-3 and TRBJ2-1; no firm D call. CDR3 size: 16 residues. Trimming stripped 0 bases from V and 2 bases from J, with 11 bases between. Looked up from germline, CDR1 is LGHNA and CDR2 is YSLEER. The CDR3 reads CASSQDGLGTYNEQFF. DNA of the CDR3: TGCGCCAGCAGCCAAGATGGGCTAGGGACCTACAATGAGCAGTTCTTC.

This clone was recorded a few times. The chain recombines TRBV6-5 with TRBJ2-1, with D possibly being TRBD2 (5 bases). CDR3 length: 11 amino acids. Trimming removed 10 bases from V and 8 bases from J, with 12 bases in between. Germline CDR1 and CDR2: MNHEY and SVGAGI. CDR3 DNA sequence: TGTGCCACTACGAGGGCCTATGAGCAGTTCTTC. Residues: CATTRAYEQFF.

The rearrangement uses TRBV7-9 and TRBJ1-1; D is unclear. Trimming took off 3 bases at V and 2 bases at J, with 10 bases between the two ends. The CDR3 extends over 14 amino acids. The germline V gene encodes CDR1 SEHNR and CDR2 FQNEAQ (reference sequence). The CDR3: CASSLGGSNTEAFF. The CDR3 nucleotides read TGTGCCAGCAGCTTGGGTGGGAGTAACACTGAAGCTTTCTTT.

The V call is TRBV11-2, the J call TRBJ2-2; TRBD1 might be the D (5 bases). V lost 3 bases, J lost 3 bases, and 11 bases lay in between. Per germline, CDR1 SGHAT and CDR2 FQNNGV. This CDR3 contains 15 residues. The CDR3 DNA is TGTGCCAGCAGCTTTAATGGGGCGGACACCGGGGAGCTGTTTTTT. Encoded protein: CASSFNGADTGELFF.

The V gene is TRBV10-3, the J gene TRBJ2-1, with D perhaps TRBD1 (5 bases). Trimming cost V 2 bases and J 8 bases, with 16 bases left between them. Germline V gene data show CDR1 as ENHRY and CDR2 as SYGVKD. The CDR3 has 15 amino acids. The CDR3: CAISEPAGKGDEQFF. Written as DNA, the CDR3 is TGTGCCATCAGTGAGCCGGCAGGGAAAGGTGATGAGCAGTTCTTC.

This chain links TRBV6-5 with TRBJ1-6; TRBD1 is a possible D gene (5 bases). Germline values: CDR1 MNHEY, CDR2 SVGAGI. V lost 6 bases to trimming and J lost 5 bases, with 11 bases between them. CDR3 size: 14 residues. The CDR3 spells CASRGQADNSPLHF. The CDR3 nucleotides are TGTGCCAGCAGAGGACAAGCCGATAATTCACCCCTCCACTTT.

This clone was detected once. The CDR3 is CAASPGHVPYEQYV. CDR3 DNA: TGTGCCGCCTCGCCGGGACACGTCCCCTACGAGCAGTACGTC. The rearrangement joins TRBV28 to TRBJ2-7, with D maybe TRBD1 (6 bases). The germline gives CDR1 MDHEN, CDR2 SYDVKM. Trimming removed 11 bases from V and 2 bases from J, with 19 bases in between. CDR3 length: 14 residues.

This chain connects TRBV19 to TRBJ2-3; a weak D match, TRBD1 (5 bases). The V and J ends lost 7 bases and 1 base respectively, with 9 bases between them. The germline V gene has CDR1 LNHDA and CDR2 SQIVND (reference sequence). There are 13 residues in the CDR3. The CDR3 region is CASKWGGTDTQYF. CDR3 DNA: TGTGCCAGTAAATGGGGCGGCACAGATACGCAGTATTTT.

The chain couples TRBV18 to TRBJ2-6; D uncertain. V shed 0 bases and J shed 0 bases, with 3 bases lying between them. The CDR3 contains 15 residues. The germline V gene encodes CDR1 KGHSH and CDR2 LQKENI. The CDR3 DNA reads as TGTGCCAGCTCACCACCGACCTCTGGGGCCAACGTCCTGACTTTC. Translating it yields CASSPPTSGANVLTF.

This chain joins TRBV28 and TRBJ1-5; 7 nucleotides match TRBD1. CDR3 length: 20 residues. V lost 3 bases, J lost 0 bases, and 17 bases stayed unmatched. The germline V gene has CDR1 MDHEN and CDR2 SYDVKM. CDR3 region: CASSLTGNLPTGYSNQPQHF. DNA for the CDR3: TGTGCCAGCAGTTTGACAGGGAACCTTCCGACGGGATATAGCAATCAGCCCCAGCATTTT.

The V and J genes are TRBV10-3 and TRBJ2-5, with 8 bases identical to TRBD2. The V gene end was trimmed by 0 bases and the J gene end by 6 bases; junction bases not matched to a gene: 6. Germline V gives CDR1 ENHRY, CDR2 SYGVKD. The CDR3 length is 15 residues. CDR3 DNA: TGTGCCATCAGTGAGTCAAGCGGGGGCTGGAAGACCCAGTACTTC. Its protein is CAISESSGGWKTQYF.

V is TRBV2 and J is TRBJ1-5; the D gene is possibly TRBD1 (6 bases). The CDR3 length is 12 residues. The germline V gene encodes CDR1 SNHLY and CDR2 FYNNEI. V gave up 11 bases and J gave up 2 bases, with 10 bases separating them. CDR3 in amino acids: CASNRGNQPQHF. The DNA for the CDR3 is TGTGCCTCCAACAGGGGCAATCAGCCCCAGCATTTT.

The chain couples TRBV19 to TRBJ1-4, with 10 bases identical to TRBD1. Germline values: CDR1 LNHDA, CDR2 SQIVND (reference sequence). The CDR3 runs to 15 residues. Losses at the gene ends were 5 bases for V and 6 bases for J; bases not matched to a gene: 6. The CDR3 region has the DNA TGTGCCAGTAGTGGACGACAGGGGGCTGATGAAAAACTGTTTTTT. Protein: CASSGRQGADEKLFF. Supplemented by reference TRBV19 and TRBJ1-4, the full variable domain reads DGGITQSPKYLFRKEGQNVTLSCEQNLNHDAMYWYRQDPGQGLRLIYYSQIVNDFQKGDIAEGYSVSREKKESFPLTVTSAQKNPTAFYLCASSGRQGADEKLFFGSGTQLSVL.

The count of this clone is one. This rearrangement joins TRBV7-2 to TRBJ1-5; D remains unclear. V gave up 1 base and J gave up 7 bases, with 8 bases separating them. Germline V gives CDR1 SGHTA, CDR2 FQGNSA. The CDR3 has 13 amino acids. The CDR3 sequence: CASSLGMVQPQHF. The CDR3 DNA sequence: TGTGCCAGCAGCTTAGGGATGGTGCAGCCCCAGCATTTT.

The chain links TRBV5-4 to TRBJ1-5, with TRBD1 matching 7 bases. This CDR3 is built from 13 residues. CDR1 is SGHNT, CDR2 YYREEE, per germline (reference sequence). Trimming cost V 0 bases and J 11 bases; bases outside gene matches: 5. The CDR3 DNA reads TGTGCCAGCAGCTTGGACGACAGGGAAGCCCAGCATTTT. Translated: CASSLDDREAQHF.

The chain recombines TRBV19 with TRBJ1-3; TRBD1 is a possible D gene (5 bases). The CDR3 runs 13 residues. The V and J ends lost 8 bases and 4 bases respectively, with 12 bases between them. Germline V gives CDR1 LNHDA, CDR2 SQIVND (reference sequence). The CDR3 loop reads CASHGGAGNTIYF. CDR3 sequence (DNA): TGTGCCAGTCACGGGGGAGCGGGAAACACCATATATTTT.

Notes on this clone: This sample includes further DNA sequences coding for the same CDR3. The chain is built from TRBV11-2 and TRBJ1-2, with D possibly TRBD1 on 5 matching bases. CDR3 length equals 14 residues. The germline V gene has CDR1 SGHAT and CDR2 FQNNGV. V was clipped by 1 base and J by 5 bases, with 11 bases between them. CDR3 residues: CASSLGGGRYGYTF. The CDR3 DNA is TGTGCCAGCAGCTTAGGGGGGGGGAGGTATGGCTACACCTTC. Full variable domain (remainder filled in from reference TRBV11-2 and TRBJ1-2): EAGVAQSPRYKIIEKRQSVAFWCNPISGHATLYWYQQILGQGPKLLIQFQNNGVVDDSQLPKDRFSAERLKGVDSTLKIQPAKLEDSAVYLCASSLGGGRYGYTFGSGTRLTVV.

CDR3 sequence (DNA): TGTGCCAGCAGCTGGGGGCGGGGCCCAGGTGAGCAGTTCTTC. This codes for CASSWGRGPGEQFF. The chain has TRBV11-2 and TRBJ2-1; D possibly uses TRBD1 or TRBD2 (6 bases each). The CDR3 is 14 residues long. Trimming pared 4 bases from V and 9 bases from J, leaving 16 bases between. From germline, CDR1 is SGHAT and CDR2 FQNNGV.

The V call is TRBV29-1, the J call TRBJ2-6; TRBD2 is a possible D gene (5 bases). The CDR3 sequence is 14 residues long. Trimming stripped 6 bases from V and 1 base from J, with 10 bases between. The germline V gene has CDR1 SQVTM and CDR2 ANQGSEA. CDR3 coding DNA: TGCAGCGTCCCTCGGGGATCTGGGGCCAACGTCCTGACTTTC. Translation gives CSVPRGSGANVLTF.

The chain recombines TRBV29-1 with TRBJ2-3; either TRBD1 or TRBD2 may supply D (5 bases each). Germline CDR1 is SQVTM and CDR2 is ANQGSEA. The germline V and J ends were trimmed by 2 bases and 0 bases, with 12 bases remaining between them. CDR3 length: 15 residues. The CDR3 bases are TGCAGCGTTGAAACCGGGACGGGGAGCACAGATACGCAGTATTTT. It codes for CSVETGTGSTDTQYF.

The V and J genes are TRBV5-4 and TRBJ1-2; no clear D. The CDR3 consists of 13 residues. Germline V gene data show CDR1 as SGHNT and CDR2 as YYREEE (reference sequence). V gave up 1 base and J gave up 4 bases, with 8 bases separating them. CDR3 amino acids: CASSLIQSYGYTF. Here the CDR3 DNA reads TGTGCCAGCAGCTTGATCCAGTCCTATGGCTACACCTTC. Full variable domain (remainder filled in from reference TRBV5-4 and TRBJ1-2): ETGVTQSPTHLIKTRGQQVTLRCSSQSGHNTVSWYQQALGQGPQFIFQYYREEENGRGNFPPRFSGLQFPNYSSELNVNALELDDSALYLCASSLIQSYGYTFGSGTRLTVV.

The chain recombines TRBV6-6 with TRBJ1-5; 7 bases align to TRBD1. This CDR3 contains 16 residues. The V and J ends lost 5 bases and 6 bases, in that order; junction bases with no gene match: 13. Germline V CDR1 and CDR2: MNHNY, SVGAGI (reference sequence). The CDR3 protein is CASSPRTGNTGQPQHF. In DNA, the CDR3 is TGTGCCAGCAGTCCCCGGACAGGTAACACAGGTCAGCCCCAGCATTTT.